These 6 T cell receptor beta chains came from one sample sequenced in a study of T cells in Graves' hyperthyroidism and ophthalmopathy. The source material, RNA transcripts, was used to amplify TCR beta CDR3 regions. An initial round of RT-PCR targeting the TCR CDR3 relied on the HTBI primer set. MiXCR was run by TCRdb on the multiplex PCR reads, yielding one entry per CDR3 protein. The table includes hundreds of thousands of distinct CDR3 sequences, just under 20% detected once. The sequencing sample was made of blood. Receptors were obtained from a man aged 35 to 55 with Graves' ophthalmopathy.

There are a few counts of this clonotype. This chain links TRBV15 with TRBJ2-1; D perhaps matches TRBD2 (7 bases). The CDR3 is 16 amino acids. The germline V gene has CDR1 LNHNV and CDR2 YYDKDF (reference sequence). Trimming took off 3 bases at V and 4 bases at J, with 16 bases between the two ends. CDR3 nucleotide sequence: TGTGCCACCAGCAGTCAAGGGGGAGGGGTATACAATGAGCAGTTCTTC. Its protein is CATSSQGGGVYNEQFF. The complete variable domain, with remaining parts taken from reference TRBV15 and TRBJ2-1, reads DAMVIQNPRYQVTQFGKPVTLSCSQTLNHNVMYWYQQKSSQAPKLLFHYYDKDFNNEADTPDNFQSRRPNTSFCFLDIRSPGLGDTAMYLCATSSQGGGVYNEQFFGPGTRLTVL.

In this sample, this clonotype turned up many times. The chain is built from TRBV13 and TRBJ2-3; D not resolved. There are 16 residues in the CDR3. Germline CDR1 is PRHDT and CDR2 is FYEKMQ (reference sequence). V was cut by 1 base and J by 4 bases, with 15 bases left in between. The CDR3 sequence: CASSLEGPDGPDTQYF. CDR3 sequence (DNA): TGTGCCAGCAGCTTAGAAGGACCCGATGGGCCAGATACGCAGTATTTT.

This clonotype has ten or more counts. The rearrangement links TRBV11-2 to TRBJ2-3, with 13 bases that match TRBD2. Trimming took 3 bases from V and 4 from J; bases not matched to a gene: 7. Germline assignment: CDR1 SGHAT and CDR2 FQNNGV. This CDR3 is 17 amino acids long. The CDR3 region has the DNA TGTGCCAGCAGCTTCGGGACTAGCGGGATTGGGGCAGATACGCAGTATTTT. It specifies CASSFGTSGIGADTQYF.

This clonotype was observed a few times. The chain recombines TRBV12-3 or TRBV12-4 with TRBJ2-1, with unresolved D. V lost 5 bases to trimming and J lost 12 bases, with 14 bases between them. CDR3 length: 12 residues. The CDR3 is CASSGIVAVQFF. The CDR3 coding sequence is TGTGCCAGCAGTGGGATCGTAGCAGTGCAGTTCTTC.

There are many counts of this clonotype. The chain links TRBV28 to TRBJ2-1, with 10 bases identical to TRBD2. Germline loops: CDR1 MDHEN, CDR2 SYDVKM. This CDR3 comprises 17 residues. Germline trimming cut 5 bases from V and 2 bases from J; bases unmatched to any gene: 9. DNA of the CDR3: TGTGCCAGCAGTAGCCCTGCCGGGACTAGCGCCTACAATGAGCAGTTCTTC. Residues: CASSSPAGTSAYNEQFF.

This clonotype was detected many times. The J gene is TRBJ1-4, the V gene TRBV2; 10 positions match TRBD1. Trimming at V came to 5 bases and at J to 7 bases, leaving 4 bases not matched to a gene. CDR3 length: 14 residues. Germline V CDR1 and CDR2: SNHLY, FYNNEI. DNA of the CDR3: TGTGCCAGCAGTTTGACAGGGGGCAGTGAAAAACTGTTTTTT. Translating gives CASSLTGGSEKLFF.